This T cell receptor (beta chain) derives from a study of T cells after yellow fever vaccination. In its sample, this clonotype was seen many times. Its antigen is unknown. TCRdb re-called the 5' RACE reads through MiXCR, storing one row per CDR3 protein. The table lists a few hundred thousand distinct CDR3 sequences, 5.5% to 8.5% of them singletons. In germline, CDR1 is SNHLY, CDR2 FYNNEI. The length of the CDR3 is 12 residues. Trimming left V 6 bases short and J 8 bases short, with 11 bases between. Broader study findings: Most primary-vaccination clones reappeared after the booster (about 97% CD4, 88% CD8).

The source is a man aged 25 to 40 who received the YFV17D yellow fever vaccine. The chain is built from TRBV2 and TRBJ2-1; D gene uncertain. Specimen: CD4+ T cells sorted from PBMCs, collected on the day of the yellow fever booster vaccination. This chain's CDR3 is CASRPALDEQFF. The CDR3 DNA reads as TGTGCCAGCAGGCCGGCCTTGGATGAGCAGTTCTTC. The whole variable domain, remainder taken from reference TRBV2 and TRBJ2-1, is EPEVTQTPSHQVTQMGQEVILRCVPISNHLYFYWYRQILGQKVEFLVSFYNNEISEKSEIFDDQFSVERPDGSNFTLKIRSTKLEDSAMYFCASRPALDEQFFGPGTRLTVL.